This T cell receptor beta chain was retrieved from a study of naive and memory T cell subsets (dated by TCRdb to about 2017). Notes on the research overall: In the figure summarizing the skin biopsy and whole blood samples, some 10 blood donors, 7 tuberculin skin test biopsies and 3 saline control biopsies were reported. PCR2 was typically run as a SYBR Green qPCR and stopped at a set threshold, although low-input samples could use end-point PCR of around 6 cycles instead. Overall study results and their limits: The potential sensitivity of the RNA-based method to TCR transcript changes with T cell activation and differentiation was acknowledged.

V was cut back by 5 bases and J by 2 bases, leaving a gap of 7 bases between them. Reading the germline V gene gives CDR1 SGHTA and CDR2 FQGNSA. Reading from cysteine to phenylalanine, the CDR3 counts 12 amino acids. Only the CDR3 DNA is retained, 36 bases long and in frame from the first base. Using 3' ligation of a UMI-containing oligonucleotide to TCR cDNA, the study laid out a robust and sensitive protocol to amplify, sequence and analyze TCRs. For whole blood analysis, about 2.5 ml of peripheral blood was drawn from adult healthy volunteers into Tempus tubes, and RNA was extracted according to the manufacturer's instructions. Total RNA was treated with RQ1 DNase, without cell sorting, prior to reverse transcription, with an input of about 1 to 1,100 ng being targeted. Libraries were prepared from skin biopsies and whole blood so that pipeline robustness could be tested in samples in which T cells form a minority population.

Only a few counts were recorded for this clonotype. Its specific antigen is unknown. Base qualities are not recorded, but no much larger clone differs from it by a single base. Receptor amplification or capture employed 5' RACE. The ligated cDNA was amplified by four rounds of PCR, in which nested alpha and beta constant region primers were used together with the SP2 primer. For the blood and skin samples, TCR RNA was reverse transcribed with SuperScript IV using primers for the alpha and beta constant regions. Using T4 RNA ligase 1, an oligonucleotide carrying both the Illumina SP2 primer and a UMI was ligated onto the 3' end of the cDNA. To prevent hairpin formation, the 12-nucleotide UMI was made up of two random hexamers with an eight-base spacer between them. From the second PCR onward, TCR alpha and beta chain libraries were processed separately, and dual indexing was applied for multiplexing. After pooling, the indexed libraries were analyzed by capillary electrophoresis and sequenced on either an Illumina MiSeq or NextSeq. PhiX DNA at roughly 5-7% was added to the libraries to raise base diversity and improve cluster recognition. As for the authors' bioinformatics: Demultiplexor pulled UMIs out of read 2, joined the UMIs with the TCR sequence from read 1, and separated reads according to sample indices. V and J genes and V-J junctions were identified by Decombinator, and each TCR was assigned a five-part identifier that included V and J deletions. Collapsinator relied on UMIs to correct both sequencing errors and PCR amplification heterogeneity, producing a UMI-based abundance for each TCR. CDR3Translator turned identifiers into nucleotide sequence, translated the nucleotide sequence into amino acids, and pulled out CDR3 regions based on terminal motifs. After normalization to the amount of input RNA, error-corrected alpha and beta TCR counts from blood and skin were compared. The public sequencing data were trimmed at Q25 with fastp and processed into clonotypes with MiXCR by TCRdb, which kept only in-frame beta chains. A single entry per CDR3 protein holds the most common genes and DNA from its merged rows. The V and J calls were determined by TCRdb, not by the authors. This sample has 50,000 or so distinct CDR3 sequences in its table, and more than 7% of those were observed once. The leading ten clones occupy about 9.8% of the sample.

Recombination linked TRBV7-2 to TRBJ2-7; no D gene is confidently identified. This TCR was sampled from a male donor in good health. For the CDR3, the sequence is CASSLNTYEQYF. The DNA sequence reads TGTGCCAGCAGCCTCAATACCTACGAGCAGTACTTC.